This note documents a single T cell receptor (beta chain) sequence. Its antigen remains unidentified. The sample comes from a study of CXCR3-negative and CXCR3-positive naive CD8 T cells. Study-level results: Much lower diversity was found in memory CD8+ cells, while both naive subsets had comparably high diversity. Naive cells used TRBV-TRBJ genes in much the same way whether CXCR3-negative or CXCR3-positive; memory cells did not.

CDR1 and CDR2 from the germline V gene are SGHDN and FVKESK. The CDR3 length is 15 residues. TRB cDNA libraries were made by UMI-labeled 5' RACE. Following a re-call of the 5' RACE reads, TCRdb has one entry per CDR3 protein and lacks DNA. The sample's table shows around 40,000 distinct CDR3 sequences. The TCR comes from a human donor in good health. Some clones in this sample may be carry-over from other donors' samples. The chain carries TRBV14 and TRBJ2-1; TCRdb picks TRBD2, but there is no DNA to check that call. Sequences were obtained from memory CD8+ T cells from blood. CDR3 in amino acids: CASSQGTSAYNEQFF. Supplemented by reference TRBV14 and TRBJ2-1, the full variable domain reads EAGVTQFPSHSVIEKGQTVTLRCDPISGHDNLYWYRRVMGKEIKFLLHFVKESKQDESGMPNNRFLAERTGGTYSTLKVQPAELEDSGVYFCASSQGTSAYNEQFFGPGTRLTVL.